This TCR beta chain was recovered during a study of cytomegalovirus exposure and HLA in healthy donors. General study findings and limits: As a later analysis showed, a missense DCLRE1C variant was linked to trimming of TCR beta V- and J-genes. Further analysis was carried out later, and it showed several of the most significant clusters appearing linked to common viral pathogens.

The CDR3 totals 16 residues. Trimming stripped 0 bases from V and 7 bases from J, with 13 bases between. Looked up from germline, CDR1 is LGHNA and CDR2 is YNFKEQ. The PCR was carried out with 60 Vbeta primers and 13 Jbeta primers. Profiled with immunoSEQ multiplex PCR; TCRdb holds only in-frame clones, not every one. The repertoire holds about 170,000 clones, with 80% as singletons. As concerns this clone: Its antigen is unknown.

The chain joins TRBV4-2 to TRBJ1-6; D unclear. The sequenced sample consisted of PBMCs. This receptor was identified in a man aged 30 to 45 in good health and CMV-seropositive. The CDR3 is CASSQDSDSRNSPLHF. As DNA, the CDR3 is TGTGCCAGCAGCCAAGATAGCGACTCAAGGAATTCACCCCTCCACTTT.